These 32 T cell receptor beta chains came from one sample sequenced in a study of cytomegalovirus exposure and HLA in healthy donors. Repertoires were generated with immunoSEQ multiplex PCR, while TCRdb's copy carries only in-frame clones and drops some. Among about 220,000 clones, approximately 90% were seen once, and the ten largest hold around 1.1%. The source material was PBMCs. These receptors were taken from a woman between 18 and 29 years old in good health and CMV-seronegative.

The J gene is TRBJ1-1, the V gene TRBV27; D is unresolved. V gave up 4 bases and J gave up 2 bases, with 8 bases separating them. The CDR3 spans 13 residues. Germline CDR1 MNHEY, CDR2 SMNVEV (reference sequence). DNA for the CDR3: TGTGCCAGCAGTTACGGGGTAAACACTGAAGCTTTCTTT. Amino acids: CASSYGVNTEAFF.

The rearrangement uses TRBV29-1 and TRBJ1-1; 9 bases line up with TRBD1. V gave up 6 bases and J gave up 10 bases; unmatched junction bases: 9. CDR1 SQVTM and CDR2 ANQGSEA come from the germline V gene. This CDR3 is built from 12 residues. Here the CDR3 DNA reads TGCAGCGTGGAGCCGGGACAGGGAGCAGCTTTCTTT. It translates to CSVEPGQGAAFF.

J is TRBJ1-1 and V is TRBV19, with D unclear. The CDR3 is 14 amino acids. Germline V gene lookup returns CDR1 LNHDA and CDR2 SQIVND (reference sequence). Trimming removed 7 bases from V and 3 bases from J, with 15 bases in between. The DNA of the CDR3 is TGTGCCAGTAAATATTACAGTGTAGACACTGAAGCTTTCTTT. Its protein product is CASKYYSVDTEAFF.

The chain carries TRBV11-2 and TRBJ2-7; 7 nucleotides line up with TRBD1. V gave up 5 bases and J gave up 2 bases; unmatched junction bases: 3. The germline V gene encodes CDR1 SGHAT and CDR2 FQNNGV. This CDR3 spans 13 amino acids. The CDR3 loop is CASSPGTAYEQYF. CDR3 nucleotide sequence: TGTGCCAGCAGCCCGGGGACAGCCTACGAGCAGTACTTC.

The CDR3 loop is CASSETGGAAAEAFF. The DNA for the CDR3 is TGTGCCAGCAGTGAAACGGGAGGGGCAGCAGCTGAAGCTTTCTTT. The J gene is TRBJ1-1, the V gene TRBV6-1; a possible D gene is TRBD1 (5 bases). The CDR3 length is 15 residues. The germline gives CDR1 MNHNS, CDR2 SASEGT. Trimming stripped 2 bases from V and 6 bases from J, with 16 bases between.

The rearrangement joins TRBV6-6 to TRBJ1-6; TRBD1 matches at 9 bases. Germline CDR1 and CDR2: MNHNY and SVGAGI (reference sequence). The CDR3 consists of 15 residues. Unmatched junction bases numbered 12, after V lost 8 bases and J lost 10 bases. The chain's CDR3 is CASLTRDREESPLHF. In nucleotides, the CDR3 is TGTGCCAGCCTTACTCGGGACAGGGAAGAGTCACCCCTCCACTTT.

The chain combines TRBV6-4 with TRBJ2-1, with D possibly matching TRBD2 (5 bases). Trimming pared 3 bases from V and 2 bases from J, leaving 20 bases between. This CDR3 has 18 residues. From germline, CDR1 is MRHNA and CDR2 SNTAGT. CDR3: CASSEGAVGGLPYNEQFF. CDR3 nucleotide sequence: TGTGCCAGCAGTGAAGGTGCGGTTGGCGGGTTACCCTACAATGAGCAGTTCTTC.

The chain couples TRBV7-8 to TRBJ1-1; 9 positions agree with TRBD1. The V and J ends lost 5 bases and 1 base, in that order; junction bases with no gene match: 5. CDR1 and CDR2 (germline): SGHVS, FQNEAQ. CDR3 length: 15 amino acids. CDR3 protein: CASSPGTGRNTEAFF. Written as DNA, the CDR3 is TGTGCCAGCAGCCCCGGGACAGGGAGGAACACTGAAGCTTTCTTT.

This sequence joins TRBV28 and TRBJ2-7, with TRBD1 matching over 9 bases. The V segment lost 4 bases and the J segment 0 bases; nucleotides outside the gene matches: 7. This CDR3 is built from 16 residues. The germline V gene has CDR1 MDHEN and CDR2 SYDVKM. The CDR3 sequence: CASSSADRGSSYEQYF. The CDR3 coding sequence is TGTGCCAGCAGTTCGGCAGACAGGGGGAGCTCCTACGAGCAGTACTTC.

The V gene is TRBV7-2, the J gene TRBJ2-5; D unclear. Germline V lookup: CDR1 SGHTA, CDR2 FQGNSA. The CDR3 contains 14 residues. Trimming took off 5 bases at V and 2 bases at J, with 12 bases between the two ends. The CDR3 nucleotides read TGTGCCAGCAGCCCCCGACTCGTACAAGAGACCCAGTACTTC. Its protein product is CASSPRLVQETQYF. The full variable domain, completed using reference TRBV7-2 and TRBJ2-5, is GAGVSQSPSNKVTEKGKDVELRCDPISGHTALYWYRQSLGQGLEFLIYFQGNSAPDKSGLPSDRFSAERTGGSVSTLTIQRTQQEDSAVYLCASSPRLVQETQYFGPGTRLLVL.

The gene calls are TRBV18 and TRBJ1-2; no firm D call. The V end lost 1 base, the J end lost 10 bases, and 13 bases lay between the germline ends. The germline CDR1 and CDR2 sequences are KGHSH and LQKENI. The CDR3 consists of 13 residues. CDR3 DNA sequence: TGTGCCAGCTCACCACTGGCGGAAAACAACTACACCTTC. Protein: CASSPLAENNYTF.

The chain links TRBV2 to TRBJ2-7; D is possibly TRBD1 (6 bases). Trimming shortened V by 3 bases and J by 7 bases, and 13 bases separated the two germline ends. The CDR3 is 13 residues long. Looked up from germline, CDR1 is SNHLY and CDR2 is FYNNEI. CDR3 amino acids: CASSDQGLGEQYF. In nucleotides, the CDR3 is TGTGCCAGCAGTGATCAGGGGCTGGGGGAGCAGTACTTC.

The V call is TRBV2, the J call TRBJ1-4; weak D call: TRBD1 (5 bases). V lost 0 bases, J lost 10 bases, and 15 bases lay in between. In germline, CDR1 is SNHLY, CDR2 FYNNEI. The CDR3 consists of 15 residues. This chain's CDR3 is CASSEALMGLGKLFF. CDR3 sequence (DNA): TGTGCCAGCAGTGAAGCGTTGATGGGGCTCGGAAAACTGTTTTTT. Full variable domain (rest looked up from reference TRBV2 and TRBJ1-4): EPEVTQTPSHQVTQMGQEVILRCVPISNHLYFYWYRQILGQKVEFLVSFYNNEISEKSEIFDDQFSVERPDGSNFTLKIRSTKLEDSAMYFCASSEALMGLGKLFFGSGTQLSVL.

The chain couples TRBV29-1 to TRBJ1-1; the match to TRBD1 covers 7 bases. V lost 5 bases, J lost 5 bases, and 8 bases stayed unmatched. Germline lookup yields CDR1 SQVTM and CDR2 ANQGSEA. The CDR3 is 13 residues long. In DNA form, the CDR3 reads TGCAGCGTTCGGACAGGAAGGGATACTGAAGCTTTCTTT. This codes for CSVRTGRDTEAFF.

Only a few counts were recorded for this clone. The chain combines TRBV7-9 with TRBJ2-7, with 9 bases fitting TRBD1. Germline-derived CDR1 and CDR2 are SEHNR and FQNEAQ (reference sequence). The V segment lost 4 bases and the J segment 2 bases; nucleotides outside the gene matches: 3. The CDR3 is 14 amino acids. The CDR3 protein is CASSSGQGAYEQYF. CDR3 sequence (DNA): TGTGCCAGCAGCTCGGGACAGGGCGCCTACGAGCAGTACTTC.

The chain is built from TRBV5-4 and TRBJ2-7, with 7 bases lining up with TRBD2. Germline assignment: CDR1 SGHNT and CDR2 YYREEE (reference sequence). V was pared by 4 bases and J by 7 bases, with 11 bases of the junction left unmatched. CDR3 size: 14 residues. The CDR3 sequence is CASSPRGGSDEQYF. Here the CDR3 DNA reads TGTGCCAGCAGCCCACGAGGCGGGAGTGATGAGCAGTACTTC.

V usage is TRBV5-1 and J usage is TRBJ1-1; D is possibly TRBD1 (5 bases). Per germline, CDR1 SGHRS and CDR2 YFSETQ. The V gene lost 0 bases and the J gene lost 4 bases, with 13 bases spanning the gap. This CDR3 is 15 amino acids long. CDR3 coding DNA: TGCGCCAGCAGCTTGGATGGACAAAGGGGCACTGAAGCTTTCTTT. Its translation is CASSLDGQRGTEAFF.

There are a few counts of this clone. No DNA is shown, since the ends of the CDR3 on it are uncertain; the CDR3 is the one TCRdb lists. V usage is TRBV19 and J usage is TRBJ2-6; the DNA was not compared with TRBD2, the D call given in the table. The CDR3 extends over 15 residues, inclusive of both ends. Germline loops: CDR1 LNHDA, CDR2 SQIVND (reference sequence). The CDR3 protein is CASTSGVSWANVLTF.

This chain links TRBV5-1 with TRBJ1-2; TRBD1 might be the D (5 bases). This CDR3 contains 17 residues. Trimming pared 4 bases from V and 4 bases from J, leaving 23 bases between. Germline loops: CDR1 SGHRS, CDR2 YFSETQ. CDR3 residues: CASSPNIQVDSRYGYTF. CDR3 coding DNA: TGCGCCAGCAGCCCCAACATACAAGTAGACAGTCGCTATGGCTACACCTTC.

CDR3 residues: CASSIIGTGGSLGGYTF. The CDR3 DNA reads as TGTGCCAGTAGTATTATTGGAACAGGGGGTAGCTTGGGTGGCTACACCTTC. The chain joins TRBV19 to TRBJ1-2, with TRBD1 matching over 8 bases. Per germline, CDR1 LNHDA and CDR2 SQIVND (reference sequence). V trimming: 3 bases; J trimming: 7 bases; junction bases outside the gene matches: 16. The CDR3 covers 17 residues.

The chain is built from TRBV5-1 and TRBJ1-1, with 9 bases identical to TRBD1. Germline V gives CDR1 SGHRS, CDR2 YFSETQ. The CDR3 loop spans 15 amino acids. The trim removed 3 bases at V and 3 bases at J, leaving 6 bases unmatched. The CDR3 is CASSWGTGMDTEAFF. As DNA, the CDR3 is TGCGCCAGCAGCTGGGGGACAGGGATGGACACTGAAGCTTTCTTT.

V usage is TRBV5-1 and J usage is TRBJ2-3; possible D gene TRBD1, 6 bases. Trimming pared 1 base from V and 2 bases from J, leaving 14 bases between. The germline CDR1 and CDR2 sequences are SGHRS and YFSETQ. The CDR3 contains 16 residues. This chain's CDR3 is CASSLTQGFSTDTQYF. CDR3 sequence (DNA): TGCGCCAGCAGCTTGACACAGGGTTTTTCCACAGATACGCAGTATTTT.

V is TRBV6-1 and J is TRBJ2-3, with TRBD2 matching over 9 bases. With 4 bases clipped from V and 5 bases from J, the junction kept 13 bases outside the gene matches. The CDR3 sequence is 17 residues long. Germline V gene sequence: CDR1 MNHNS, CDR2 SASEGT. The CDR3 coding sequence is TGTGCCAGCAGTGCTCCGTTAGCGGGAGAGGGACGAGATACGCAGTATTTT. Translation gives CASSAPLAGEGRDTQYF.

The V gene is TRBV5-1, the J gene TRBJ1-1, with D perhaps TRBD1 (5 bases). CDR3 size: 14 residues. Between the trimmed V and J ends, which lost 4 bases and 6 bases, there was a span of 16 bases. Per the germline V gene, CDR1 is SGHRS and CDR2 is YFSETQ. The CDR3 coding sequence is TGCGCCAGCAGCCTCAATTGGGGGGGTGCTGAAGCTTTCTTT. Protein: CASSLNWGGAEAFF.

V is TRBV6-4 and J is TRBJ2-7; D not certain. Trimming removed 5 bases from V and 4 bases from J, with 18 bases in between. The CDR3 length is 15 residues. Germline V gives CDR1 MRHNA, CDR2 SNTAGT. The CDR3 bases are TGTGCCAGCAGTCCCCGAGTAGGCGGAGATTACGAGCAGTACTTC. The encoded protein is CASSPRVGGDYEQYF.

The chain recombines TRBV5-4 with TRBJ1-1, with D perhaps TRBD1 (6 bases). In germline, CDR1 is SGHNT, CDR2 YYREEE (reference sequence). This CDR3 is built from 14 residues. The germline V and J ends were trimmed by 0 bases and 4 bases, with 10 bases remaining between them. This CDR3 is CASSLGRGGTEAFF. The CDR3 DNA follows: TGTGCCAGCAGCTTGGGGCGAGGGGGCACTGAAGCTTTCTTT.

The chain couples TRBV10-3 to TRBJ1-3; 9 bases align to TRBD1. CDR3 length: 16 amino acids. Germline-derived CDR1 and CDR2 are ENHRY and SYGVKD. Trimming cost V 3 bases and J 0 bases; bases outside gene matches: 3. CDR3 in amino acids: CAISETTGGSGNTIYF. For the CDR3, the DNA is TGTGCCATCAGTGAAACGACAGGGGGCTCTGGAAACACCATATATTTT.

This sequence joins TRBV19 and TRBJ2-5, with a weak D call TRBD2 (6 bases). This CDR3 contains 14 residues. The germline gives CDR1 LNHDA, CDR2 SQIVND (reference sequence). V lost 6 bases, J lost 5 bases, and 16 bases lay in between. The CDR3, as DNA: TGTGCCAGTAGCCCCTCGGGGGTGGTGGAGACCCAGTACTTC. Translating gives CASSPSGVVETQYF.

This clone was observed a single time. This chain links TRBV27 with TRBJ2-1; 10 nucleotides line up with TRBD2. CDR1 MNHEY and CDR2 SMNVEV come from the germline V gene (reference sequence). CDR3 length: 18 residues. The V gene end was trimmed by 2 bases and the J gene end by 0 bases; junction bases not matched to a gene: 7. The CDR3 DNA follows: TGTGCCAGCAGTTTAAGCCGAGCGGGAGGGGCCTCCTACAATGAGCAGTTCTTC. Translating it yields CASSLSRAGGASYNEQFF.

The chain employs TRBV5-1 and TRBJ2-3; no definite D call. Germline V gene lookup returns CDR1 SGHRS and CDR2 YFSETQ. With 4 bases removed from V and 6 bases from J, the gap between germline ends came to 9 bases. The CDR3 is 12 residues long. CDR3 region: CASSPERDTQYF. In DNA, the CDR3 is TGCGCCAGCAGCCCCGAACGGGATACGCAGTATTTT. Looking up the rest from reference TRBV5-1 and TRBJ2-3 gives the full variable domain: KAGVTQTPRYLIKTRGQQVTLSCSPISGHRSVSWYQQTPGQGLQFLFEYFSETQRNKGNFPGRFSGRQFSNSRSEMNVSTLELGDSALYLCASSPERDTQYFGPGTRLTVL.

This chain connects TRBV5-1 to TRBJ2-5; D is possibly TRBD1 (5 bases). The CDR3 length is 15 residues. CDR1 and CDR2 from the germline V gene are SGHRS and YFSETQ. V was trimmed by 0 bases and J by 1 base, leaving 10 bases between them. CDR3 residues: CASSLVGQGQETQYF. DNA of the CDR3: TGCGCCAGCAGCTTGGTCGGGCAGGGCCAAGAGACCCAGTACTTC.

The V call is TRBV6-5, the J call TRBJ1-3; D is unresolved. The germline V and J ends were trimmed by 5 bases and 0 bases, with 11 bases remaining between them. CDR1 and CDR2 from the germline V gene are MNHEY and SVGAGI. The CDR3 runs to 15 residues. CDR3 residues: CASSLEESSGNTIYF. In nucleotides, the CDR3 is TGTGCCAGCAGTCTGGAGGAGAGCTCTGGAAACACCATATATTTT.